These T cell receptor beta chains were read from a single sample in a study of blood T cell repertoires in COVID-19. The table came from immunoSEQ multiplex PCR; TCRdb's copy has only in-frame clones and leaves some out. Of some 160,000 clones listed, 85% to 90% were seen once; the top ten hold less than 8%. Sample: PBMCs or T cells enriched from blood (not recorded which). All receptors come from a woman aged 45-65 years who had recovered from COVID-19. Each CDR3 is given with its conserved first and last residue. A D gene is named only where the DNA matches it firmly. The size entry is marked missing in some rows and otherwise reads once, few, many or a size class.

v_gene	j_gene	d_gene	abundance	CDR3aa	CDR3nt
TRBV5-6	TRBJ1-5	.	few	CASSAAGGYQPQHF	TGTGCCAGCAGCGCCGCGGGGGGTTATCAGCCCCAGCATTTT
TRBV6-5	TRBJ1-1	.	.	CASSYSGMNTEAFF	TGTGCCAGCAGTTATTCTGGCATGAACACTGAAGCTTTCTTT
TRBV7-9	TRBJ2-2	TRBD2	.	CASSLVLAGTGELFF	TGTGCCAGCAGCTTAGTACTAGCGGGGACCGGGGAGCTGTTTTTT
TRBV12-5	TRBJ1-2	.	.	CASGLAPNNYGYTF	TGTGCTAGTGGTTTGGCTCCTAATAACTATGGCTACACCTTC
TRBV20-1	TRBJ2-3	TRBD2	.	CSASSDGTSGATSTDTQYF	TGCAGTGCTAGTTCAGACGGGACTAGCGGGGCGACTAGCACAGATACGCAGTATTTT
TRBV9	TRBJ2-7	.	.	CASSATGFTEQYF	TGTGCCAGCAGCGCCACAGGGTTCACCGAGCAGTACTTC
TRBV6-5	TRBJ2-5	TRBD2	.	CASSKLAGGSETQYF	TGTGCCAGCAGTAAGCTAGCGGGGGGGTCAGAGACCCAGTACTTC
TRBV27	TRBJ2-1	TRBD2	few	CASSLEPSGVNEQFF	TGTGCCAGCAGTCTCGAGCCTAGCGGGGTCAATGAGCAGTTCTTC
TRBV6-2/TRBV6-3	TRBJ1-1	.	.	CASSPRATEAFF	TGTGCCAGCAGTCCCAGGGCCACTGAAGCTTTCTTT
TRBV19	TRBJ2-2	TRBD1	.	CASKGQGRTGELFF	TGTGCCAGTAAGGGACAGGGCCGGACCGGGGAGCTGTTTTTT
TRBV25-1	TRBJ1-2	.	.	CASLEYGYTF	TGTGCCAGCTTAGAGTATGGCTACACCTTC
TRBV11-3	TRBJ2-1	TRBD1	.	CASSLIRTGAYNEQFF	TGTGCCAGCAGCTTAATAAGGACAGGGGCCTACAATGAGCAGTTCTTC
TRBV4-2	TRBJ2-2	.	.	CASSHAGTGGGELFF	TGTGCCAGCAGCCATGCCGGGACCGGGGGCGGGGAGCTGTTTTTT
TRBV29-1	TRBJ2-7	TRBD1	.	CSAGQEREQYF	TGCAGCGCGGGACAGGAACGCGAGCAGTACTTC
TRBV13	TRBJ1-1	.	.	CASSLGSAAEAFF	TGTGCCAGCAGCTTAGGGTCAGCGGCTGAAGCTTTCTTT
TRBV19	TRBJ2-7	.	.	CASSIGRPYEQYF	TGTGCCAGTAGTATAGGGCGGCCCTACGAGCAGTACTTC
TRBV29-1	TRBJ2-3	TRBD1	.	CSAAGTGALSTDTQYF	TGCAGCGCAGCCGGGACAGGGGCCCTTAGCACAGATACGCAGTATTTT
TRBV9	TRBJ1-1	.	.	CASSVEINTEAFF	TGTGCCAGCAGTGTCGAGATTAACACTGAAGCTTTCTTT
TRBV5-4	TRBJ2-5	TRBD2	.	CASRGGGASETQYF	TGTGCCAGCAGAGGCGGGGGGGCCTCAGAGACCCAGTACTTC
TRBV7-2	TRBJ1-1	.	.	CASSLAKNTEAFF	TGTGCCAGCAGCTTAGCCAAGAACACTGAAGCTTTCTTT
TRBV7-3	TRBJ1-1	.	few	CASSLRPTANTEAFF	TGTGCCAGCAGCCTCCGTCCGACAGCGAACACTGAAGCTTTCTTT
TRBV27	TRBJ2-3	TRBD2	.	CASSLAGGPSTDTQYF	TGTGCCAGCAGTCTAGCGGGGGGCCCATCCACAGATACGCAGTATTTT
TRBV6-1	TRBJ2-7	.	.	CASSYEELSYEQYF	TGTGCCAGCAGTTATGAGGAGCTCTCCTACGAGCAGTACTTC
TRBV6-5	TRBJ2-7	.	once	CASRKETGFSYEQYF	TGTGCCAGCAGAAAAGAAACGGGGTTCTCCTACGAGCAGTACTTC